Listed below are T cell receptor beta chains from one sample, sequenced in a study of OX40 agonist ivuxolimab in advanced cancers. Repertoires were generated with immunoSEQ multiplex PCR, while TCRdb's copy carries only in-frame clones and drops some. The sample lists fewer than 100,000 clones; 89% were seen once. This material consisted of CD4+ or CD8+ T cells sorted from blood, taken in a trial of the OX40 agonist ivuxolimab. Source of these receptors: an adult with an advanced solid tumor such as melanoma, head and neck, liver or kidney cancer. The CDR3 runs from the conserved cysteine through the conserved F or W. Fields, in order: J gene, V gene, CDR3 protein.

TRBJ2-1 TRBV7-2 CAVRGRRSSYNEQFF
TRBJ2-5 TRBV5-1 CASSLSGGVETQYF
TRBJ2-5 TRBV7-2 CASSFSRAGIGETQYF
TRBJ2-2 TRBV7-3 CASSLEVGELFF
TRBJ1-5 TRBV27 CASSTRGTGKSDQPQHF
TRBJ1-2 TRBV19 CASSVPGQIYGYTF
TRBJ2-2 TRBV5-4 CASSPETVGELFF
TRBJ2-5 TRBV7-3 CASSLGTSGIVTQYF
TRBJ2-3 TRBV13 CASSFWGQRGNTQYF
TRBJ2-3 TRBV2 CASSAGRGGTDTQYF
TRBJ2-1 TRBV7-9 CASSRYERVKYNEQFF
TRBJ2-3 TRBV11-2 CASSLADTQYF
TRBJ2-3 TRBV4-2 CASSQVQDTQYF
TRBJ1-1 TRBV18 CASSQVPLSRRGSEAFF
TRBJ1-1 TRBV11-2 CASSPQFPGLQNTEAFF
TRBJ1-1 TRBV6-1 CASSEIGGTIRWAFF
TRBJ2-7 TRBV4-2 CASGMSSRERPDYEQYF
TRBJ2-1 TRBV6-6 CASSYSDRLTTMEQFF
TRBJ1-1 TRBV18 CASSPTPQRTEAFF
TRBJ2-2 TRBV5-1 CASSPQAGELFF
TRBJ1-4 TRBV7-2 CASSPTSGTGAEKLFF
TRBJ1-2 TRBV28 CASSYDRDRGYTF
TRBJ2-1 TRBV4-1 CASSQGPGGSGNEQFF
TRBJ1-1 TRBV5-6 CASSPLTGGKGNTEAFF
TRBJ1-2 TRBV6-1 CASSDLGPQGVYGYTF